What follows are 25 T cell receptor beta chains derived from one specimen sequenced in a study of post-analysis software for immune sequencing data. The study's findings and limits: There were roughly 5 TRBV segments more frequent in patients than controls, and TRBV5-6, TRBV5-1 and TRBV20-1 were among them.

Their recognized antigens are unknown. Unique molecular identifiers tagged the TCR beta cDNA libraries. TCRdb analysed the PCR reads with MiXCR anew, one entry per CDR3 protein. The top ten clones hold 6% to 9% of a sample with roughly 430,000 distinct CDR3 sequences, about 40% of them seen once. Material for sequencing was blood. The receptor source for this set is a girl aged 2 to 10 with multiple sclerosis.

The chain couples TRBV27 to TRBJ2-7, with 9 bases matching TRBD1. Germline V CDR1 and CDR2: MNHEY, SMNVEV (reference sequence). The V and J ends lost 6 bases and 4 bases, in that order; junction bases with no gene match: 10. The CDR3 spans 15 residues. The CDR3 sequence is CASSTTGQGVYEQYF. The CDR3 DNA is TGTGCCAGCAGCACCACGGGACAGGGAGTTTACGAGCAGTACTTC.

The sample holds many counts of this clonotype. The chain is built from TRBV29-1 and TRBJ2-7, with D unclear. Per germline, CDR1 SQVTM and CDR2 ANQGSEA. CDR3 length: 11 amino acids. With 4 bases removed from V and 1 base from J, the gap between germline ends came to 5 bases. In DNA form, the CDR3 reads TGCAGCGTTGTTTGGTCCTACGAGCAGTACTTC. It is translated as CSVVWSYEQYF.

As for this clonotype: At one boundary the junction diverges from the germline segment, which might be a read error. The rearrangement joins TRBV2 to TRBJ2-2, with 8 bases fitting TRBD1. CDR3 length: 16 amino acids. Germline V lookup: CDR1 SNHLY, CDR2 FYNNEI. This CDR3 reads CTSSEEARGRTGELFF. CDR3 bases: TGTACCAGCAGTGAAGAAGCCAGGGGGCGCACCGGGGAGCTGTTTTTT.

The chain employs TRBV18 and TRBJ2-7; 7 positions agree with TRBD1. Germline trimming cut 2 bases from V and 6 bases from J; bases unmatched to any gene: 4. Per germline, CDR1 KGHSH and CDR2 LQKENI. The CDR3 loop spans 13 amino acids. In DNA, the CDR3 is TGTGCCAGCTCACCAAGAGGGGGCTTCGAGCAGTACTTC. Translation gives CASSPRGGFEQYF.

In the case of this clonotype: Sequence at one end of the junction differs from germline and may be a read error. V and J are TRBV10-3 and TRBJ2-1; D not resolved. This CDR3 is built from 12 residues. From germline, CDR1 is ENHRY and CDR2 SYGVKD. Here the CDR3 reads CVISARFNEQFF. CDR3 DNA: TGTGTCATCAGTGCCAGATTCAATGAGCAGTTCTTC.

This rearrangement joins TRBV20-1 to TRBJ1-1; 7 bases fit TRBD1. V trimming: 3 bases; J trimming: 2 bases; junction bases outside the gene matches: 6. Per the germline V gene, CDR1 is DFQATT and CDR2 is SNEGSKA (reference sequence). CDR3 length: 14 amino acids. The CDR3 region is CSASSGTANTEAFF. The CDR3 DNA reads as TGCAGTGCTAGCTCCGGGACAGCAAACACTGAAGCTTTCTTT.

V and J are TRBV29-1 and TRBJ1-3, with D tentatively TRBD1 (6 bases). Trimming stripped 5 bases from V and 1 base from J, with 12 bases between. The germline CDR1 and CDR2 sequences are SQVTM and ANQGSEA. This CDR3 is built from 14 residues. The CDR3 nucleotides read TGCAGCGTTCTGACAGGAAAATCTGGAAACACCATATATTTT. Translated: CSVLTGKSGNTIYF. The complete variable domain, with remaining parts taken from reference TRBV29-1 and TRBJ1-3, reads SAVISQKPSRDICQRGTSLTIQCQVDSQVTMMFWYRQQPGQSLTLIATANQGSEATYESGFVIDKFPISRPNLTFSTLTVSNMSPEDSSIYLCSVLTGKSGNTIYFGEGSWLTVV.

This clonotype has a handful of counts. The chain employs TRBV7-3 and TRBJ2-7; 8 positions match TRBD2. V dropped 2 bases and J dropped 1; count of bases not matched to a gene: 4. Germline CDR1 SGHTA, CDR2 FQGTGA. The CDR3 covers 15 residues. The CDR3 DNA reads as TGTGCCAGCAGCTTATTGGGCGGGGGGTCCTACGAGCAGTACTTC. It is translated as CASSLLGGGSYEQYF.

This clonotype has more than one count but fewer than ten. The chain employs TRBV7-9 and TRBJ1-2; 7 bases line up with TRBD1. Germline assignment: CDR1 SEHNR and CDR2 FQNEAQ (reference sequence). The CDR3 has 13 amino acids. The V and J ends lost 5 bases and 10 bases, in that order; junction bases with no gene match: 10. The CDR3 region has the DNA TGTGCCAGCAGCCCTGACAGGGCTAAGGACTACACCTTC. Translation gives CASSPDRAKDYTF.

This chain's CDR3 is CASRRAWGNGNIQYF. CDR3 nucleotide sequence: TGTGCCAGCAGACGTGCATGGGGGAATGGAAACATTCAGTACTTC. The chain links TRBV5-8 to TRBJ2-4; either TRBD1 or TRBD2 may fit D (5 bases each). CDR1 and CDR2 from the germline V gene are SGHTS and YDEGEE. The CDR3 totals 15 residues. V was trimmed by 5 bases and J by 6 bases, leaving 18 bases between them.

This clonotype was seen only a few times. The rearrangement joins TRBV6-5 to TRBJ2-1; no definite D call. Germline values: CDR1 MNHEY, CDR2 SVGAGI. The CDR3 is made up of 15 amino acids. V was clipped by 3 bases and J by 0 bases, with 9 bases between them. CDR3 coding DNA: TGTGCCAGCAGTTATCGACGACCCTCCTACAATGAGCAGTTCTTC. Translating it yields CASSYRRPSYNEQFF.

This clonotype occurred a few times. In DNA, the CDR3 is TGTGCCAGCAGCTTAGTTTCGAATAGGGAAAACATTCAGTACTTC. Translated, it gives CASSLVSNRENIQYF. The V and J genes are TRBV7-2 and TRBJ2-4; D gene unclear. This CDR3 has 15 amino acids. V dropped 1 base and J dropped 5 bases, with 12 bases sitting between them. Per the germline V gene, CDR1 is SGHTA and CDR2 is FQGNSA.

The table lists this clonotype with a few counts. The rearrangement uses TRBV29-1 and TRBJ2-5; the match to TRBD1 covers 10 bases. CDR1 and CDR2 (germline): SQVTM, ANQGSEA. The CDR3 sequence is 15 residues long. V trimming: 3 bases; J trimming: 1 base; junction bases outside the gene matches: 5. The CDR3 bases are TGCAGCGTTGAGGGGGGACAGGGGCGCCAAGAGACCCAGTACTTC. This translates into CSVEGGQGRQETQYF.

This clonotype was seen a few times. V is TRBV9 and J is TRBJ1-6; D unresolved. Germline loops: CDR1 SGDLS, CDR2 YYNGEE. The CDR3 spans 14 residues. V shed 0 bases and J shed 7 bases, with 8 bases lying between them. CDR3 nucleotide sequence: TGTGCCAGCAGCGTAGTGGCGGAGAATTCACCCCTCCACTTT. It encodes CASSVVAENSPLHF.

This clonotype was observed a few times. The genes are TRBV9 and TRBJ2-5; D is unresolved. Germline assignment: CDR1 SGDLS and CDR2 YYNGEE. The CDR3 sequence is 16 residues long. With 0 bases removed from V and 2 bases from J, the gap between germline ends came to 14 bases. The DNA of the CDR3 is TGTGCCAGCAGCGTAGCCCCGGTTCTAGGTCAAGAGACCCAGTACTTC. Encoded protein: CASSVAPVLGQETQYF.

The rearrangement links TRBV7-3 to TRBJ2-1; D is unclear. V lost 2 bases and J lost 4, with 12 bases in between. The germline CDR1 and CDR2 sequences are SGHTA and FQGTGA. The CDR3 totals 15 residues. The CDR3 here is CASSLSPSGYNEQFF. CDR3 in DNA: TGTGCCAGCAGCTTATCCCCTAGTGGGTACAATGAGCAGTTCTTC.

The rearrangement joins TRBV12-3 or TRBV12-4 to TRBJ2-7, with 9 nucleotides matching TRBD2. The CDR3 covers 14 residues. The V segment lost 6 bases and the J segment 3 bases; nucleotides outside the gene matches: 6. CDR3 sequence: CASRNSGSGYEQYF. CDR3 sequence (DNA): TGTGCCAGCAGGAATAGCGGGAGTGGCTACGAGCAGTACTTC.

The chain combines TRBV12-3 or TRBV12-4 with TRBJ2-7; 12 bases map to TRBD2. The CDR3 loop spans 15 amino acids. V lost 5 bases and J lost 1; bases outside the gene matches: 3. The DNA for the CDR3 is TGTGCCAGCAGTCCGACTAGCGGGAGTTCCTACGAGCAGTACTTC. Its protein is CASSPTSGSSYEQYF.

The V gene is TRBV20-1, the J gene TRBJ2-7, with D possibly matching TRBD1 (6 bases). Germline-derived CDR1 and CDR2 are DFQATT and SNEGSKA (reference sequence). The V end lost 3 bases, the J end lost 5 bases, and 20 bases lay between the germline ends. The CDR3 contains 15 residues. As DNA, the CDR3 is TGCAGTGCTAGTGTGTCACAGGGCACAAAGAACGAGCAGTACTTC. It yields the protein CSASVSQGTKNEQYF.

The rearrangement links TRBV11-2 to TRBJ2-7, with 9 nucleotides matching TRBD1. The CDR3 covers 14 residues. The V gene end was trimmed by 1 base and the J gene end by 6 bases; junction bases not matched to a gene: 4. Germline V gene sequence: CDR1 SGHAT, CDR2 FQNNGV. CDR3 in DNA: TGTGCCAGCAGCTTAGGGTTGACAGGGGGCGAGCAGTACTTC. This sequence encodes CASSLGLTGGEQYF.

This clonotype was counted a few times. The V call is TRBV28, the J call TRBJ1-2; 8 nucleotides line up with TRBD1. V trimming: 4 bases; J trimming: 3 bases; junction bases outside the gene matches: 10. The CDR3 is 16 amino acids. CDR1 is MDHEN and CDR2 is SYDVKM in the germline V gene. CDR3 sequence reads: CASSSGGQAGDYGYTF. The CDR3 DNA is TGTGCCAGCAGTTCGGGGGGACAGGCAGGGGACTATGGCTACACCTTC.

This clonotype was counted only a few times. This chain links TRBV12-3 or TRBV12-4 with TRBJ1-2, with a weak D call TRBD1 (5 bases). The CDR3 is 14 residues long. The V and J ends lost 5 bases and 5 bases respectively, with 15 bases between them. CDR3 amino acids: CASSAGSVWYGYTF. The CDR3 DNA follows: TGTGCCAGCAGTGCAGGGAGTGTATGGTATGGCTACACCTTC.

The genes are TRBV4-1 and TRBJ1-1, with 9 nucleotides matching TRBD1. With V trimmed by 4 bases and J by 0 bases, 3 bases remained unmatched. This CDR3 is 15 amino acids long. Germline CDR1 and CDR2: MGHRA and YSYEKL. CDR3: CASSLGTGMNTEAFF. CDR3 nucleotide sequence: TGCGCCAGCAGCCTCGGGACAGGGATGAACACTGAAGCTTTCTTT.

The chain has TRBV20-1 and TRBJ2-1, with 9 bases matching TRBD2. CDR3 length: 14 amino acids. The V segment lost 2 bases and the J segment 4 bases; nucleotides outside the gene matches: 3. Germline V gene sequence: CDR1 DFQATT, CDR2 SNEGSKA (reference sequence). The DNA for the CDR3 is TGCAGTGCTAGAATGCGGGGGGGTTACAATGAGCAGTTCTTC. Protein: CSARMRGGYNEQFF.

This chain connects TRBV12-3 or TRBV12-4 to TRBJ1-5; D not resolved. CDR3 size: 18 residues. Trimming left V 4 bases short and J 0 bases short, with 19 bases between. The CDR3 protein is CASSSRPKTRDSNQPQHF. CDR3 DNA: TGTGCCAGCAGTTCGAGACCCAAGACACGGGATAGCAATCAGCCCCAGCATTTT.